The rows below give T cell receptor beta chains drawn from one sample of a study of blood T cell repertoires in COVID-19. Some clones are missing from TCRdb's copy, which holds only in-frame ones; the method was immunoSEQ multiplex PCR. The sample contains over 85,000 clones, around 87% of which appear only once. The sample taken for sequencing was peripheral blood. These receptors were collected from a human donor in a cohort sampled during active COVID-19. Both conserved end residues are part of each CDR3. Each record gives: CDR3 DNA, CDR3 protein, D gene, clone size, V gene, J gene. A D gene is named only where the DNA matches it firmly. Not every row has a clone size; where given, it reads once, few, many or a size class.

TGTGCCAGCAGCTTGGAACAGGGTGCCTATGGCTACACCTTC	CASSLEQGAYGYTF	.	.	TRBV5-5	TRBJ1-2
TGTGCCAGCTCGCTACAGGGGGGCAATCAGCCCCAGCATTTT	CASSLQGGNQPQHF	TRBD1	.	TRBV18	TRBJ1-5
TGTGCCAGCTCACCAACTAGCCGGGGCATGAACGACGAGCAGTACTTC	CASSPTSRGMNDEQYF	.	few	TRBV18	TRBJ2-7
TGTGCCAGCAGTTTCGGGGGGGGAAATCGGAATTCACCCCTCCACTTT	CASSFGGGNRNSPLHF	.	.	TRBV28	TRBJ1-6
TGTGCCAGTAGTATCCGAAGGAGTACCACTGGAAACACCATATATTTT	CASSIRRSTTGNTIYF	.	.	TRBV19	TRBJ1-3
TGTGCCAGCAGCGGGACTAGCGGGCCAAGGAAGCAGTTCTTC	CASSGTSGPRKQFF	TRBD2	.	TRBV7-2	TRBJ2-1
TGTGCCAGCAGTGCCGACTGGGACAGGGCTACCGATACGCAGTATTTT	CASSADWDRATDTQYF	TRBD1	.	TRBV9	TRBJ2-3
TGTGCCAGTGCCACGTGGGAGAGCACCGGGGAGCTGTTTTTT	CASATWESTGELFF	.	.	TRBV19	TRBJ2-2
TGTGCCAGCAGATACGTCAGCTCCTACGAGCAGTACTTC	CASRYVSSYEQYF	.	.	TRBV28	TRBJ2-7
TGCGCCAGCAGCGGTAAGACAGGCGCAATGGACTACGAGCAGTACTTC	CASSGKTGAMDYEQYF	.	.	TRBV5-1	TRBJ2-7
TGTGCCAGCAGGAGGTTCAGGGATAGCAATCAGCCCCAGCATTTT	CASRRFRDSNQPQHF	.	.	TRBV28	TRBJ1-5
TGTGCCAGCAGCCGGGAGGGAGCCAGGGAGCAGTACTTC	CASSREGAREQYF	TRBD2	.	TRBV14	TRBJ2-7
TGTGCCAGTCTAGGGTCAGGGCTTACCGGGGAGCTGTTTTTT	CASLGSGLTGELFF	.	.	TRBV19	TRBJ2-2
TGTGCCAGCAGTTCCGGGACAGGGATCAATAATGAAAAACTGTTTTTT	CASSSGTGINNEKLFF	TRBD1	.	TRBV6-2/TRBV6-3	TRBJ1-4
TGTGCCAGCAGCTCCCTGGACAGGGCGGGCACCGGGGAGCTGTTTTTT	CASSSLDRAGTGELFF	TRBD1	few	TRBV5-4	TRBJ2-2
TGTGCCAGTAGTAACCCCCTGACAATGAACACTGAAGCTTTCTTT	CASSNPLTMNTEAFF	.	.	TRBV19	TRBJ1-1
TGCGCCAGCAGCAGAGCATTAGCGGGAGAGATCGAGCAGTTCTTC	CASSRALAGEIEQFF	TRBD2	.	TRBV5-1	TRBJ2-1
TGTGCCAGCAGCTTAGTGGGCAGGGGGCAATCTGAAGCTTTCTTT	CASSLVGRGQSEAFF	TRBD1	once	TRBV7-3	TRBJ1-1
TGTGCCAGCAGCCAGGAGGGGAATCCTAACTATGGCTACACCTTC	CASSQEGNPNYGYTF	.	.	TRBV5-4	TRBJ1-2
TGTGCCAGCAGCTCCCGGGGAGTGAGAGGGAATGAGCAGTTCTTC	CASSSRGVRGNEQFF	.	once	TRBV7-3	TRBJ2-1
TGTGCCAGCAGCGTGACAGGGAACTATAATTCACCCCTCCACTTT	CASSVTGNYNSPLHF	TRBD1	many	TRBV28	TRBJ1-6
TGTGCCAGCAGTGAGGGCAGGGCTGGAAACACCATATATTTT	CASSEGRAGNTIYF	.	once	TRBV2	TRBJ1-3